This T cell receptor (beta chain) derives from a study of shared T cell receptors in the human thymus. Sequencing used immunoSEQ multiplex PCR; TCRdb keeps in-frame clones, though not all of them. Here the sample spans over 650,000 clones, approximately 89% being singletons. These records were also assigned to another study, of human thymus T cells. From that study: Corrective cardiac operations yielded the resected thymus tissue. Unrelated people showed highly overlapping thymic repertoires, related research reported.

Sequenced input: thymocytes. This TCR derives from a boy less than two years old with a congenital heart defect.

CDR3 DNA sequence: TGTGCCAGTAGCCTCAGGGCTCATCAGCCCCAGCATTTT. Residues: CASSLRAHQPQHF. The gene calls are TRBV19 and TRBJ1-5, with a possible D match to TRBD1 (5 bases). Trimming pared 6 bases from V and 5 bases from J, leaving 11 bases between. Germline V lookup: CDR1 LNHDA, CDR2 SQIVND (reference sequence). The CDR3 loop spans 13 amino acids.